The present T cell receptor (beta chain) was sequenced within a study of cytomegalovirus exposure and HLA in healthy donors. CDR3 length: 15 amino acids. Germline V gene sequence: CDR1 LNHDA, CDR2 SQIVND (reference sequence). The junction had 7 bases not matched to a gene; V was cut back by 6 bases and J by 2 bases. The PCR employed 60 Vbeta primers together with 13 Jbeta primers. The repertoire was sequenced with immunoSEQ multiplex PCR; TCRdb's copy has only in-frame clones and lacks some. The sample holds about 170,000 clones. Study-level results: Among donors in an Asian-associated ancestry cluster, a later analysis reportedly found fewer N-insertions than the roughly 700-donor mean.

Details on this clone: Its antigen is still unknown.

This clonotype was obtained from a woman aged 18-30 years in good health and CMV-seropositive. The genes are TRBV19 and TRBJ2-3, with 8 bases aligning to TRBD1. The sample comprised PBMCs. As DNA, the CDR3 is TGTGCCAGTAGAAATCAGGGGGCTAACACAGATACGCAGTATTTT. Its protein is CASRNQGANTDTQYF.